What follows are 30 T cell receptor beta chains derived from one specimen sequenced in a study of blood T cell repertoires in COVID-19. Using immunoSEQ multiplex PCR, the repertoire was profiled, and TCRdb retains in-frame clones only, with some absent. This table holds 250,000 to 300,000 clones, about 86% found once. The sequenced sample consisted of peripheral blood. These receptors came from an older woman with COVID-19, enrolled during active disease.

This clone has just a few counts. The chain joins TRBV4-1 to TRBJ2-7; TRBD2 matches 8 bases. The CDR3 sequence is 16 residues long. Trimming at V came to 4 bases and at J to 2 bases, leaving 10 bases not matched to a gene. CDR1 is MGHRA, CDR2 YSYEKL, per germline. CDR3 bases: TGCGCCAGCAGCCCCACCGAGCGGGGGCCCACCTACGAGCAGTACTTC. Translated: CASSPTERGPTYEQYF.

The chain employs TRBV30 and TRBJ1-5; D is ambiguous. V was cut by 3 bases and J by 6 bases, with 12 bases left in between. Germline assignment: CDR1 GTSNPN and CDR2 SVGIG (reference sequence). This CDR3 contains 13 residues. The CDR3 bases are TGTGCCTGGAGCGCGGTTATGGGTCAGCCCCAGCATTTT. It is translated as CAWSAVMGQPQHF.

The chain carries TRBV7-2 and TRBJ1-1, with TRBD1 matching 11 bases. Germline V gene sequence: CDR1 SGHTA, CDR2 FQGNSA. With V trimmed by 3 bases and J by 1 base, 10 bases remained unmatched. CDR3 length: 18 amino acids. The DNA for the CDR3 is TGTGCCAGCAGCTTGCCGGGGGACAGGGGGTATGCGAACACTGAAGCTTTCTTT. Its translation: CASSLPGDRGYANTEAFF.

V and J are TRBV5-6 and TRBJ1-5, with 7 bases that match TRBD1. Germline lookup yields CDR1 SGHDT and CDR2 YYEEEE. The V gene end was trimmed by 4 bases and the J gene end by 10 bases; junction bases not matched to a gene: 8. CDR3 length equals 13 residues. The CDR3 loop reads CASSADREDPQHF. Here the CDR3 DNA reads TGTGCCAGCAGCGCAGACAGGGAAGACCCCCAGCATTTT.

The rearrangement uses TRBV6-5 and TRBJ2-1; TRBD2 is a possible D gene (5 bases). Germline assignment: CDR1 MNHEY and CDR2 SVGAGI. The V end lost 10 bases, the J end lost 1 base, and 14 bases lay between the germline ends. This CDR3 is 14 amino acids long. CDR3 region: CATLAVRSYNEQFF. In DNA, the CDR3 is TGTGCCACCCTAGCCGTGAGATCCTACAATGAGCAGTTCTTC.

This chain joins TRBV5-6 and TRBJ1-5; 9 bases line up with TRBD1. The germline gives CDR1 SGHDT, CDR2 YYEEEE. V shed 0 bases and J 6 bases; nucleotides not matched to a gene: 4. The CDR3 length is 15 residues. The CDR3 is CASSLDRGRGQPQHF. CDR3 bases: TGTGCCAGCAGCTTGGACAGGGGGCGAGGTCAGCCCCAGCATTTT.

V gene TRBV4-3 combines with J gene TRBJ1-5; the match to TRBD1 covers 8 bases. V dropped 3 bases and J dropped 6; count of bases not matched to a gene: 7. CDR3 length equals 15 residues. Germline CDR1 is LGHNA and CDR2 is YSLEER. This CDR3 is CASSHTRQGSQPQHF. The CDR3 bases are TGCGCCAGCAGCCACACGAGACAGGGGAGTCAGCCCCAGCATTTT.

This sequence joins TRBV10-3 and TRBJ2-5; TRBD2 matches 7 bases. The CDR3 has 13 amino acids. The V gene's germline CDR1 is ENHRY and CDR2 SYGVKD. Trimming took 6 bases from V and 0 from J; bases not matched to a gene: 1. CDR3 bases: TGTGCCATCAGGGGACTAAACCAAGAGACCCAGTACTTC. This gives the protein CAIRGLNQETQYF.

J is TRBJ2-7 and V is TRBV27, with a tentative D call TRBD2 (6 bases). Per germline, CDR1 MNHEY and CDR2 SMNVEV (reference sequence). The CDR3 loop spans 13 amino acids. The V end was cut by 5 bases, the J end by 7 bases, with 15 bases between. The CDR3 here is CASSGTGAREQYF. CDR3 coding DNA: TGTGCCAGCAGTGGGACTGGGGCGAGGGAGCAGTACTTC.

The V and J genes are TRBV4-3 and TRBJ2-1, with D uncertain. Trimming took 9 bases from V and 0 from J, leaving 12 bases between them. Germline V gives CDR1 LGHNA, CDR2 YSLEER. The CDR3 spans 14 residues. The CDR3, as DNA: TGCGCCAGTTCATCTTCAGGCTCCTACAATGAGCAGTTCTTC. Amino acids: CASSSSGSYNEQFF.

The V gene is TRBV18, the J gene TRBJ2-3; 7 bases map to TRBD1. After removal of 4 bases from V and 0 bases from J, the junction contained 7 bases not matched to a gene. There are 16 residues in the CDR3. The germline CDR1 and CDR2 sequences are KGHSH and LQKENI. The CDR3 DNA sequence: TGTGCCAGCTCACTAGGACAGGTGGGGAGCACAGATACGCAGTATTTT. Translated, it gives CASSLGQVGSTDTQYF. Using reference TRBV18 and TRBJ2-3 for the parts outside the CDR3, the full variable domain is NAGVMQNPRHLVRRRGQEARLRCSPMKGHSHVYWYRQLPEEGLKFMVYLQKENIIDESGMPKERFSAEFPKEGPSILRIQQVVRGDSAAYFCASSLGQVGSTDTQYFGPGTRLTVL.

The rearrangement joins TRBV5-6 to TRBJ1-2; no reliable D call. The germline gives CDR1 SGHDT, CDR2 YYEEEE. This CDR3 region has 12 residues. V was trimmed by 4 bases and J by 4 bases, leaving 8 bases between them. CDR3: CASSSAGYGYTF. CDR3 bases: TGTGCCAGCAGCAGCGCGGGCTATGGCTACACCTTC.

The CDR3 coding sequence is TGTGCCAGCAGTCCTGGAGGGATCACCGGGGAGCTGTTTTTT. It yields the protein CASSPGGITGELFF. This sequence joins TRBV27 and TRBJ2-2, with D perhaps matching TRBD2 (6 bases). Trimming removed 5 bases at V and 4 bases at J, with 11 bases between. From germline, CDR1 is MNHEY and CDR2 SMNVEV (reference sequence). The CDR3 is made up of 14 amino acids.

The CDR3: CASSFTRENEQFF. CDR3 DNA sequence: TGTGCCAGCAGCTTCACTAGAGAAAATGAGCAGTTCTTC. The V gene is TRBV11-2, the J gene TRBJ2-1; perhaps TRBD2 as D (5 bases). This CDR3 region has 13 residues. Trimming removed 3 bases from V and 7 bases from J, with 10 bases in between. Germline CDR1 and CDR2: SGHAT and FQNNGV.

The chain is built from TRBV27 and TRBJ2-6, with 8 bases matching TRBD1. Germline CDR1 MNHEY, CDR2 SMNVEV (reference sequence). The CDR3 consists of 18 residues. Losses at the gene ends were 5 bases for V and 0 bases for J; bases not matched to a gene: 9. The CDR3 coding sequence is TGTGCCAGCAGTCGCCGACAGGGGCCTTCCTCTGGGGCCAACGTCCTGACTTTC. Residues: CASSRRQGPSSGANVLTF.

This clone turned up a few times. The chain joins TRBV10-3 to TRBJ2-2; 7 bases are a match to TRBD2. CDR1 ENHRY and CDR2 SYGVKD come from the germline V gene. The J segment lost 4 bases and the V segment lost 0 bases, leaving 5 bases of the junction unmatched. This CDR3 region has 16 residues. CDR3 in amino acids: CAISESPTSATGELFF. The CDR3 region has the DNA TGTGCCATCAGTGAGTCACCTACTAGCGCCACCGGGGAGCTGTTTTTT.

The V gene is TRBV28, the J gene TRBJ2-7, with a weak D call TRBD1 (6 bases). Germline values: CDR1 MDHEN, CDR2 SYDVKM. V lost 1 base to trimming and J lost 7 bases, with 17 bases between them. CDR3 length: 15 residues. The CDR3 here is CASSLFGRGSGEQYF. CDR3 in DNA: TGTGCCAGCAGTTTATTTGGCAGGGGTTCAGGGGAGCAGTACTTC.

V is TRBV5-4 and J is TRBJ2-7, with D tentatively TRBD1 (6 bases). This CDR3 has 15 amino acids. The ends were cut back, 4 bases at V and 0 bases at J, with 14 bases in the middle. CDR1 and CDR2 (germline): SGHNT, YYREEE (reference sequence). The CDR3 nucleotides read TGTGCCAGCAGCAATAACAGGGTAGGCTCCTACGAGCAGTACTTC. It codes for CASSNNRVGSYEQYF.

For this clone: A read error may account for a junction end that differs from germline. V gene TRBV28 combines with J gene TRBJ1-3; D is perhaps TRBD1 (6 bases). Germline V gene sequence: CDR1 MDHEN, CDR2 SYDVKM. The CDR3 loop spans 15 amino acids. The DNA for the CDR3 is TGTGCCAGCAGGGGGGCAAGGGGCTCTCGAAACACCATATATTTT. This gives the protein CASRGARGSRNTIYF.

In its sample, this clone was seen a few times. The V and J genes are TRBV9 and TRBJ2-1; 7 bases agree with TRBD2. Germline values: CDR1 SGDLS, CDR2 YYNGEE. With 0 bases clipped from V and 7 bases from J, the junction kept 7 bases outside the gene matches. The CDR3 is 15 residues long. CDR3 sequence reads: CASSVEETSMNEQFF. In nucleotides, the CDR3 is TGTGCCAGCAGCGTAGAGGAGACTAGCATGAATGAGCAGTTCTTC.

The rearrangement links TRBV27 to TRBJ1-6; 8 bases map to TRBD1. CDR3 length: 14 residues. Germline trimming cut 2 bases from V and 15 bases from J; bases unmatched to any gene: 9. Per the germline V gene, CDR1 is MNHEY and CDR2 is SMNVEV (reference sequence). For the CDR3, the DNA is TGTGCCAGCAGTTTAGACAGGACAGGGATAGGCCTCCACTTT. This codes for CASSLDRTGIGLHF.

The chain employs TRBV6-5 and TRBJ1-1; weak D call: TRBD1 (5 bases). V shed 4 bases and J shed 7 bases, with 16 bases lying between them. This CDR3 contains 14 residues. The germline CDR1 and CDR2 sequences are MNHEY and SVGAGI. The CDR3, as DNA: TGTGCCAGCAGTTTCATTGTGGGGGGGAATGAAGCTTTCTTT. Encoded protein: CASSFIVGGNEAFF.

The V call is TRBV6-5, the J call TRBJ1-6; D might be TRBD1 (5 bases). This CDR3 has 14 residues. V lost 7 bases, J lost 7 bases, and 14 bases lay in between. The germline V gene has CDR1 MNHEY and CDR2 SVGAGI. Written as DNA, the CDR3 is TGTGCCAGCAACGCGGGGGGGAGCAATTCACCCCTCCACTTT. This translates into CASNAGGSNSPLHF.

The chain has TRBV27 and TRBJ2-3; the match to TRBD2 covers 13 bases. V was clipped by 5 bases and J by 2 bases; unmatched bases: 7. The CDR3 loop spans 17 amino acids. CDR1 is MNHEY and CDR2 is SMNVEV in the germline V gene (reference sequence). The CDR3 region is CASSLGLAGVSTDTQYF. In nucleotides, the CDR3 is TGTGCCAGCAGTCTCGGACTAGCGGGGGTTTCCACAGATACGCAGTATTTT.

The gene calls are TRBV28 and TRBJ2-7; 8 positions match TRBD1. V dropped 10 bases and J dropped 5; count of bases not matched to a gene: 7. Germline V gene sequence: CDR1 MDHEN, CDR2 SYDVKM. CDR3 size: 12 residues. CDR3 DNA sequence: TGTGCCACCGAGGACAGGGCCCACGAGCAGTACTTC. Protein: CATEDRAHEQYF.

As DNA, the CDR3 is TGTGCCAGTAGTATGAGACAGGGCGAAAGGAGGGATACGCAGTATTTT. Its translation: CASSMRQGERRDTQYF. J is TRBJ2-3 and V is TRBV19; 7 bases agree with TRBD1. Germline V lookup: CDR1 LNHDA, CDR2 SQIVND (reference sequence). The V segment lost 3 bases and the J segment 6 bases; nucleotides outside the gene matches: 12. This CDR3 has 16 amino acids. Looking up the rest from reference TRBV19 and TRBJ2-3 gives the full variable domain: DGGITQSPKYLFRKEGQNVTLSCEQNLNHDAMYWYRQDPGQGLRLIYYSQIVNDFQKGDIAEGYSVSREKKESFPLTVTSAQKNPTAFYLCASSMRQGERRDTQYFGPGTRLTVL.

V usage is TRBV24-1 and J usage is TRBJ2-1; 9 nucleotides agree with TRBD2. CDR3 length equals 16 residues. Germline V gene lookup returns CDR1 KGHDR and CDR2 SFDVKD. The V segment lost 9 bases and the J segment 7 bases; nucleotides outside the gene matches: 15. The CDR3 DNA is TGTGCCACCCGATCGGAGGGCGGGGGGGCCTCTAATGAGCAGTTCTTC. The encoded protein is CATRSEGGGASNEQFF.

This clone was detected once. The chain couples TRBV2 to TRBJ2-1; 9 bases align to TRBD1. J lost 4 bases, V lost 5 bases, and 6 bases had no gene match. The CDR3 length is 15 residues. Germline V gene data show CDR1 as SNHLY and CDR2 as FYNNEI. CDR3 protein: CASSRDRGLYNEQFF. The CDR3 bases are TGTGCCAGCAGTAGAGACAGGGGGTTATACAATGAGCAGTTCTTC.

The chain joins TRBV5-1 to TRBJ2-7; 7 bases match TRBD2. The J segment lost 5 bases and the V segment lost 4 bases, leaving 9 bases of the junction unmatched. The CDR3 length is 14 residues. Germline V gene sequence: CDR1 SGHRS, CDR2 YFSETQ. In DNA form, the CDR3 reads TGCGCCAGCAGCCGGGTGGGAGGGGAGGACGAGCAGTACTTC. It translates to CASSRVGGEDEQYF.

The chain is built from TRBV6-5 and TRBJ1-1; TRBD1 matches at 9 bases. V lost 0 bases and J lost 9; bases outside the gene matches: 8. The CDR3 consists of 15 residues. Germline lookup yields CDR1 MNHEY and CDR2 SVGAGI. The CDR3 coding sequence is TGTGCCAGCAGTTACTCGACGGGACAGGGCGTGAAAGCTTTCTTT. The encoded protein is CASSYSTGQGVKAFF.